The TCR beta chain described here comes from a study of monozygotic twins with inflammatory bowel disease. General study findings and limits: The inverse Simpson measure of TCRbeta diversity was lower in IBD patients than in healthy co-twins.

In eight separate reactions per sample, cDNA was generated. TCRdb derives one entry per CDR3 protein from the 5' RACE reads, leaving out DNA. The sample has some 440,000 distinct CDR3 sequences; the top ten hold 2% to 2.5%. Comments on this clonotype: Its antigen is undetermined.

CDR1 is MDHEN, CDR2 SYDVKM, per germline. The CDR3 runs to 14 residues. This sequence joins TRBV28 and TRBJ2-7; as DNA is missing, the TRBD1 call by TCRdb cannot be tested. The sequence was obtained from a human donor with ulcerative colitis or Crohn's disease, or a healthy co-twin of an affected twin (not recorded which). What was sequenced was blood. This chain's CDR3 is CASSRQGARYEQYF.